This is a list of T cell receptor beta chains from one sample in a study of radiation and T cells in renal cell carcinoma. Generated by immunoSEQ multiplex PCR, the TCRdb table keeps only in-frame clones and is missing some. The table records 20,000 or so clones, around 50% of them present only once. Sequenced here: tumor tissue, sampled from a patient whose treatment was nephrectomy without radiotherapy. These receptors all come from a human donor with renal cell carcinoma. CDR3s include the opening cysteine and the closing phenylalanine or tryptophan. D genes are given only for firm matches. Some rows mark clone size as missing; the rest say once, few, many or name a class of expanded clone.

j_gene | abundance | v_gene | d_gene | CDR3nt | CDR3aa
TRBJ1-4 | . | TRBV9 | TRBD1 | TGTGCCAGCAGCGTAGAGGGACAGGGTAATGAAAAACTGTTTTTT | CASSVEGQGNEKLFF
TRBJ2-2 | . | TRBV19 | . | TGTGCCAGTAGTAAGGGGACCCAAGGGTACACCGGGGAGCTGTTTTTT | CASSKGTQGYTGELFF
TRBJ1-5 | . | TRBV7-2 | . | TGTGCCAGCAGTTCGCGCTACGGAGACAATCAGCCCCAGCATTTT | CASSSRYGDNQPQHF
TRBJ1-3 | few | TRBV2 | TRBD1 | TGTGCCAGCTCTACAGGGGGAAGTGGAAACACCATATATTTT | CASSTGGSGNTIYF
TRBJ2-3 | . | TRBV9 | TRBD2 | TGTGCCAGCAGCGTAGGTGCTAGCGGGGGGGCCAGCACAGATACGCAGTATTTT | CASSVGASGGASTDTQYF
TRBJ1-2 | many | TRBV6-5 | . | TGTGCCAGCAGTGGGGGGAGGCAGAACTATGGCTACACCTTC | CASSGGRQNYGYTF
TRBJ2-5 | . | TRBV7-2 | . | TGTGCCAGCAGTTACAGTCAAGAGACCCAGTACTTC | CASSYSQETQYF
TRBJ1-1 | . | TRBV27 | TRBD1 | TGTGCCAGCAGTTTATTGGCAGGGGGCTTGGGGGCCACTGAAGCTTTCTTT | CASSLLAGGLGATEAFF
TRBJ2-7 | . | TRBV7-2 | . | TGTGCCAGCAGCTCCGGTTCGGACGAGCAGTACTTC | CASSSGSDEQYF
TRBJ2-5 | once | TRBV7-2 | TRBD1 | TGTGCCAGCAGCTTAGACAGACAGGGGTGGCAGTACTTC | CASSLDRQGWQYF
TRBJ2-7 | few | TRBV5-4 | . | TGTGCCAGCAGCTTGGACAGGGTGTCCTACGAGCAGTACTTC | CASSLDRVSYEQYF
TRBJ1-3 | . | TRBV25-1 | . | TGTGCCAGCAGCAGAGCCTCAGGGTACGGAAACACCATATATTTT | CASSRASGYGNTIYF
TRBJ2-3 | . | TRBV2 | . | TGTGCCAGCAGAGAGACGGGCGGGGTAACGCAGTATTTT | CASRETGGVTQYF
TRBJ1-1 | . | TRBV19 | . | TGTGCCAGTAGTATAGGGCGAGGAAGGAAATCTGAAGCTTTCTTT | CASSIGRGRKSEAFF
TRBJ2-1 | . | TRBV6-5 | . | TGTGCCAGCAAGCCGGTTCCAGGGTCGAATGAGCAGTTCTTC | CASKPVPGSNEQFF
TRBJ1-6 | . | TRBV9 | . | TGTGCCAGCAGCGGTCGGACGCCGGGTTCACCCCTCCACTTT | CASSGRTPGSPLHF
TRBJ1-1 | . | TRBV4-2 | . | TGTGCCAGCAGCCAACAGACCGGGACCGGCACCTGGGACACTGAAGCTTTCTTT | CASSQQTGTGTWDTEAFF
TRBJ2-7 | . | TRBV11-2 | . | TGTGCCAGCAGCTTGGCGGGGAGCTCCTACGAGCAGTACTTC | CASSLAGSSYEQYF
TRBJ1-4 | . | TRBV6-5 | TRBD1 | TGTGCCAGCAGACTTGGACAGGGGCAAAATGAAAAACTGTTTTTT | CASRLGQGQNEKLFF
TRBJ2-7 | . | TRBV6-5 | TRBD1 | TGTGCCAGCAGTCTCCGACAGGGAACTTACGAGCAGTACTTC | CASSLRQGTYEQYF
TRBJ2-5 | . | TRBV7-6 | TRBD2 | TGTGCCAGCAGCTCCTGGGTCGGGGGGGCCGCAGAGACCCAGTACTTC | CASSSWVGGAAETQYF
TRBJ2-1 | many | TRBV7-9 | TRBD1 | TGTGCCAGCAGCTCGGGACAGGGGGCAAATGAGCAGTTCTTC | CASSSGQGANEQFF
TRBJ2-7 | . | TRBV6-6 | TRBD1 | TGTGCCAGCAGTAAGGACAGGGGCACCGGCGAGCAGTACTTC | CASSKDRGTGEQYF
TRBJ1-5 | few | TRBV13 | . | TGTGCCAGCAGCTTCGGGCGGCAGCCCCAGCATTTT | CASSFGRQPQHF
TRBJ2-7 | . | TRBV6-1 | . | TGTGCCAGCAGTGAATTAACAATCTACGAGCAGTACTTC | CASSELTIYEQYF
TRBJ1-1 | medium-sized | TRBV13 | TRBD1 | TGTGCCAGCAGCTTACGGACAGGGGGAGGAGGGGTCACTGAAGCTTTCTTT | CASSLRTGGGGVTEAFF
TRBJ1-2 | once | TRBV30 | TRBD1 | TGTGCCTGGATGAGGGACAGAACCTATGGCTACACCTTC | CAWMRDRTYGYTF
TRBJ1-1 | . | TRBV9 | . | TGTGCCAGCAGCGTGGGCCCGGGCGCTGAAGCTTTCTTT | CASSVGPGAEAFF
TRBJ1-2 | . | TRBV6-6 | . | TGTGCCAGCAGCCCACCTAGTCCAGGGGATACCCTTGGCTACACCTTC | CASSPPSPGDTLGYTF
TRBJ2-7 | . | TRBV18 | . | TGTGCCAGCTCACCCCCTGGAGGGATAGACGAGCAGTACTTC | CASSPPGGIDEQYF
TRBJ1-1 | . | TRBV19 | . | TGTGCCAGTAGACAACAGGGCGGAACTGAAGCTTTCTTT | CASRQQGGTEAFF
TRBJ2-3 | . | TRBV19 | TRBD2 | TGTGCCAGTAGTGGACCTCGGACTAGCGGGGGAGTTAGCACAGATACGCAGTATTTT | CASSGPRTSGGVSTDTQYF
TRBJ1-1 | . | TRBV18 | TRBD1 | TGTGCCAGCTCACCTACGACAGGGCGTACTGAAGCTTTCTTT | CASSPTTGRTEAFF
TRBJ2-7 | . | TRBV7-2 | TRBD2 | TGTGCCAGCAGCCCGGGCGGGAGGAGCTCCTACGAGCAGTACTTC | CASSPGGRSSYEQYF
TRBJ2-3 | . | TRBV20-1 | . | TGCAGTGCTGTGGAAGATACGCAGTATTTT | CSAVEDTQYF
TRBJ1-6 | . | TRBV7-8 | . | TGTGCCAGCAGCTTAGCGCGGTCAGGGAATTCACCCCTCCACTTT | CASSLARSGNSPLHF
TRBJ2-3 | . | TRBV5-1 | . | TGCGCCAGCAGCTTGGAGAAGGGTAGGGCAGATACGCAGTATTTT | CASSLEKGRADTQYF
TRBJ2-1 | . | TRBV4-3 | TRBD1 | TGCGCCAGCAGCCGGGGGGGACAGGGTCTTAGGGGTGAGCAGTTCTTC | CASSRGGQGLRGEQFF
TRBJ1-4 | . | TRBV12-5 | . | TGTGCTAGTGGTTTGGTACGGCAAAAGGTGGAAAAACTGTTTTTT | CASGLVRQKVEKLFF
TRBJ1-3 | many | TRBV18 | . | TGTGCCAGCTCACTTAGGACGGACTCTGGAAACACCATATATTTT | CASSLRTDSGNTIYF
TRBJ1-5 | . | TRBV7-9 | . | TGTGCCAGCAGCTTAGCCGGGGCCGCCTATAGCAATCAGCCCCAGCATTTT | CASSLAGAAYSNQPQHF
TRBJ2-5 | . | TRBV7-9 | TRBD1 | TGTGCCAGCAGCTTTAGGACAGGGGCCTTTCAAGAGACCCAGTACTTC | CASSFRTGAFQETQYF
TRBJ2-2 | large | TRBV4-3 | . | TGCGCCAGCAGCCAAGATGCGTCTCAGGGGTGGACCGGGGAGCTGTTTTTT | CASSQDASQGWTGELFF
TRBJ1-6 | . | TRBV18 | TRBD1 | TGTGCCAGCAAAGGGACAGGCAGCTCCTATAATTCACCCCTCCACTTT | CASKGTGSSYNSPLHF
TRBJ2-5 | . | TRBV18 | . | TGTGCCAGCTCACCACCGGAGGGGCAAGAGACCCAGTACTTC | CASSPPEGQETQYF
TRBJ1-6 | few | TRBV19 | . | TGTGCCAGTGGGGGAAATAACTATAATTCACCCCTCCACTTT | CASGGNNYNSPLHF
TRBJ2-7 | . | TRBV25-1 | TRBD2 | TGTGCCAGCACCGGGGGGACCTTCCTCTACGAGCAGTACTTC | CASTGGTFLYEQYF
TRBJ2-1 | . | TRBV14 | TRBD1 | TGTGCCAGCAGAAGGACAGGCGATAATGAGCAGTTCTTC | CASRRTGDNEQFF